This passage covers 26 T cell receptor beta chains from one sample sequenced in a study of blood T cell repertoires in COVID-19. TCRdb keeps only in-frame clones here, not all; method: immunoSEQ multiplex PCR. The table has some 190,000 clones, approximately 85% seen once; the top ten hold roughly 9.8%. Sequencing used peripheral blood. Receptors originate from a human donor with active or convalescent COVID-19. The donor label of this sample is uncertain.

The chain recombines TRBV19 with TRBJ1-5; no reliable D call. Germline assignment: CDR1 LNHDA and CDR2 SQIVND (reference sequence). The germline V and J ends were trimmed by 2 bases and 5 bases, with 4 bases remaining between them. This CDR3 spans 12 amino acids. CDR3 amino acids: CASSIPDQPQHF. The DNA of the CDR3 is TGTGCCAGTAGTATACCAGATCAGCCCCAGCATTTT. Combining the CDR3 with reference TRBV19 and TRBJ1-5 gives the whole variable domain DGGITQSPKYLFRKEGQNVTLSCEQNLNHDAMYWYRQDPGQGLRLIYYSQIVNDFQKGDIAEGYSVSREKKESFPLTVTSAQKNPTAFYLCASSIPDQPQHFGDGTRLSIL.

V usage is TRBV12-3 or TRBV12-4 and J usage is TRBJ1-4; D is unclear. The CDR3 covers 11 residues. V lost 5 bases to trimming and J lost 8 bases, with 6 bases between them. The CDR3: CASSKREKLFF. The CDR3, as DNA: TGTGCCAGCAGTAAGAGGGAAAAACTGTTTTTT.

CDR3 in amino acids: CASSLQGAAAGEQYF. CDR3 sequence (DNA): TGTGCCAGCAGCCTACAGGGGGCCGCAGCGGGGGAGCAGTACTTC. The chain links TRBV11-2 to TRBJ2-7, with TRBD1 matching over 9 bases. The germline V gene encodes CDR1 SGHAT and CDR2 FQNNGV. There are 15 residues in the CDR3. Trimming took 5 bases from V and 7 from J; bases not matched to a gene: 12.

The chain uses TRBV9 and TRBJ2-7; 9 positions agree with TRBD2. This CDR3 contains 14 residues. CDR1 is SGDLS, CDR2 YYNGEE, per germline. Trimming at V came to 0 bases and at J to 5 bases, leaving 3 bases not matched to a gene. The CDR3 is CASSVGTSENEQYF. For the CDR3, the DNA is TGTGCCAGCAGCGTAGGGACTAGCGAGAACGAGCAGTACTTC.

CDR3 DNA sequence: TGCAGCGCCGCCCACGGGTCTAGCGGGGAGCGGGAGCAGTTCTTC. Amino acids: CSAAHGSSGEREQFF. This chain uses TRBV29-1 with TRBJ2-1; 9 nucleotides agree with TRBD2. The germline gives CDR1 SQVTM, CDR2 ANQGSEA. The CDR3 sequence is 15 residues long. J lost 10 bases, V lost 7 bases, and 17 bases had no gene match.

The rearrangement uses TRBV15 and TRBJ2-5, with unresolved D. The length of the CDR3 is 11 residues. V shed 4 bases and J shed 5 bases, with 5 bases lying between them. The germline V gene has CDR1 LNHNV and CDR2 YYDKDF (reference sequence). CDR3 DNA: TGTGCCACCAGCACCGGGGAGACCCAGTACTTC. It codes for CATSTGETQYF.

This clone was observed a single time. The CDR3 nucleotides read TGTGCCAGCAGCCGCTGGGACAGGGGTTACGAGCAGTACTTC. Translation gives CASSRWDRGYEQYF. The chain joins TRBV7-9 to TRBJ2-7; 10 nucleotides agree with TRBD1. The CDR3 has 14 residues. The trim removed 5 bases at V and 4 bases at J, leaving 5 bases unmatched. Germline assignment: CDR1 SEHNR and CDR2 FQNEAQ (reference sequence).

The chain has TRBV7-4 and TRBJ2-7, with 8 bases fitting TRBD2. J gave up 4 bases and V 5 bases, and 13 bases lay outside the gene matches. The germline V gene encodes CDR1 SGHVT and CDR2 SQSDAQ. The CDR3 sequence is 16 residues long. Written as DNA, the CDR3 is TGTGCCAGCAGCCAAGGACGGAGTAGCGGGATTTACGAGCAGTACTTC. It specifies CASSQGRSSGIYEQYF.

The genes are TRBV7-2 and TRBJ1-6, with TRBD1 matching over 9 bases. The CDR3 extends over 16 amino acids. Germline CDR1 reads SGHTA; CDR2 reads FQGNSA. V trimming: 5 bases; J trimming: 4 bases; junction bases outside the gene matches: 6. The CDR3 DNA reads as TGTGCCAGCAGCCTCGGGACAGGGAATTATAATTCACCCCTCCACTTT. Translated, it gives CASSLGTGNYNSPLHF.

The chain recombines TRBV7-9 with TRBJ1-1, with D maybe TRBD1 (5 bases). Germline loops: CDR1 SEHNR, CDR2 FQNEAQ (reference sequence). The V end was cut by 5 bases, the J end by 1 base, with 11 bases between. The CDR3 spans 14 residues. The DNA for the CDR3 is TGTGCCAGCAGCATAGTAACAGGGAACACTGAAGCTTTCTTT. Protein product: CASSIVTGNTEAFF.

The CDR3 protein is CATSDPARATEAFF. CDR3 DNA sequence: TGTGCCACCAGTGACCCTGCAAGAGCAACTGAAGCTTTCTTT. The rearrangement joins TRBV24-1 to TRBJ1-1; no clear D. V was shortened by 4 bases and J by 5 bases, with 13 bases between the two germline ends. Germline CDR1 and CDR2: KGHDR and SFDVKD. The CDR3 contains 14 residues.

The V and J genes are TRBV5-6 and TRBJ2-6; 7 bases are a match to TRBD1. CDR1 SGHDT and CDR2 YYEEEE come from the germline V gene. The CDR3 is 17 residues long. V trimming: 4 bases; J trimming: 0 bases; junction bases outside the gene matches: 7. Written as DNA, the CDR3 is TGTGCCAGCAGCACCGGACAGGTGTACTCTGGGGCCAACGTCCTGACTTTC. It is translated as CASSTGQVYSGANVLTF.

This sequence joins TRBV9 and TRBJ2-5; 9 bases match TRBD2. Germline CDR1 and CDR2: SGDLS and YYNGEE. J lost 5 bases, V lost 3 bases, and 11 bases had no gene match. The CDR3 is made up of 16 amino acids. CDR3 sequence: CASSALIRAGGETQYF. CDR3 in DNA: TGTGCCAGCAGCGCACTTATACGGGCGGGGGGGGAGACCCAGTACTTC.

A single count supports this clone. V and J are TRBV4-3 and TRBJ1-3; TRBD1 might be the D (5 bases). Between the trimmed V and J ends, which lost 1 base and 8 bases, there was a span of 12 bases. CDR3 size: 14 residues. Germline CDR1 LGHNA, CDR2 YSLEER. The DNA for the CDR3 is TGCGCCAGCAGCCAAGGGAGGGGAGTAGACACCATATATTTT. Translated, it gives CASSQGRGVDTIYF.

In the case of this clone: In the same sample, other DNA sequences code for this CDR3. The chain employs TRBV25-1 and TRBJ2-7; D is perhaps TRBD2 (5 bases). The V gene lost 4 bases and the J gene lost 3 bases, with 10 bases spanning the gap. CDR1 MGHDK and CDR2 SYGVNS come from the germline V gene. The CDR3 contains 13 residues. The CDR3 nucleotides read TGTGCCAGCAGTGCAGGAGGCGGCTACGAGCAGTACTTC. Translation gives CASSAGGGYEQYF.

The chain couples TRBV30 to TRBJ1-3; no firm D call. Germline CDR1 GTSNPN, CDR2 SVGIG (reference sequence). The CDR3 consists of 11 residues. The CDR3 sequence is CAGSSGNTIYF. In DNA, the CDR3 is TGTGCAGGGAGCTCTGGAAACACCATATATTTT.

The genes are TRBV7-9 and TRBJ1-2; D perhaps matches TRBD1 (5 bases). The germline V gene has CDR1 SEHNR and CDR2 FQNEAQ (reference sequence). V lost 4 bases to trimming and J lost 7 bases, with 19 bases between them. CDR3 length equals 15 residues. Written as DNA, the CDR3 is TGTGCCAGCAGCTCTCTGTCGTCGACAGACACTGGCTACACCTTC. This sequence encodes CASSSLSSTDTGYTF.

The rearrangement uses TRBV12-3 or TRBV12-4 and TRBJ2-5; D might be TRBD2 (5 bases). This CDR3 has 13 residues. The V gene lost 10 bases and the J gene lost 6 bases, with 18 bases spanning the gap. CDR3 residues: CATSRTGEQTQYF. The CDR3 region has the DNA TGTGCCACCTCCCGGACTGGCGAGCAGACCCAGTACTTC.

The CDR3 nucleotides are TGTGCCAGCAGCTTGGAGGGGGCAAGAGGCTACACCTTC. This codes for CASSLEGARGYTF. J is TRBJ1-2 and V is TRBV5-4; 7 bases match TRBD1. V trimming: 0 bases; J trimming: 8 bases; junction bases outside the gene matches: 4. The length of the CDR3 is 13 residues. CDR1 SGHNT and CDR2 YYREEE come from the germline V gene (reference sequence).

This sequence joins TRBV9 and TRBJ2-1; 10 nucleotides line up with TRBD2. V lost 4 bases, J lost 3 bases, and 4 bases stayed unmatched. Germline CDR1 reads SGDLS; CDR2 reads YYNGEE. The CDR3 is 15 residues long. The DNA of the CDR3 is TGTGCCAGCAGCCCCCTAGCGGGAGTCTACAATGAGCAGTTCTTC. This gives the protein CASSPLAGVYNEQFF.

This clone showed up just once. The rearrangement uses TRBV24-1 and TRBJ2-1; D not resolved. The CDR3 is made up of 12 amino acids. The germline V gene has CDR1 KGHDR and CDR2 SFDVKD. V was clipped by 3 bases and J by 4 bases, with 3 bases between them. The CDR3 sequence is CATSDRYNEQFF. CDR3 DNA sequence: TGTGCCACCAGTGATCGGTACAATGAGCAGTTCTTC.

This chain joins TRBV18 and TRBJ1-1, with a tentative D call TRBD1 (5 bases). The germline gives CDR1 KGHSH, CDR2 LQKENI. V lost 0 bases, J lost 0 bases, and 11 bases lay in between. This CDR3 has 16 residues. CDR3 loop: CASSPPAGRVNTEAFF. Written as DNA, the CDR3 is TGTGCCAGCTCACCACCTGCGGGGCGGGTGAACACTGAAGCTTTCTTT.

The chain combines TRBV29-1 with TRBJ2-1, with 7 bases aligning to TRBD1. The CDR3 is 13 residues long. The V gene's germline CDR1 is SQVTM and CDR2 ANQGSEA. Germline trimming cut 2 bases from V and 3 bases from J; bases unmatched to any gene: 1. This CDR3 is CSVERDSYNEQFF. The CDR3 DNA is TGCAGCGTTGAAAGGGACAGCTACAATGAGCAGTTCTTC.

Written as DNA, the CDR3 is TGTGCCAGCAGAAAGCACCCGGGAGCGGGGGATACGCAGTATTTT. As protein: CASRKHPGAGDTQYF. The V call is TRBV7-2, the J call TRBJ2-3; 7 nucleotides agree with TRBD2. This CDR3 has 15 amino acids. Germline lookup yields CDR1 SGHTA and CDR2 FQGNSA. The V and J ends lost 6 bases and 6 bases, in that order; junction bases with no gene match: 12.

This CDR3 is CASSLERDSPSSGANVLTF. The CDR3 nucleotides are TGCGCCAGCAGCTTGGAGAGGGACAGTCCGAGCTCTGGGGCCAACGTCCTGACTTTC. The V call is TRBV5-1, the J call TRBJ2-6, with 7 bases that match TRBD1. Germline V lookup: CDR1 SGHRS, CDR2 YFSETQ. The CDR3 sequence is 19 residues long. With 0 bases clipped from V and 0 bases from J, the junction kept 9 bases outside the gene matches.

In this sample, this clone turned up a few times. This chain links TRBV25-1 with TRBJ2-2; tentative D call: TRBD1 (5 bases). This CDR3 comprises 15 residues. V was trimmed by 1 base and J by 5 bases, leaving 11 bases between them. Germline values: CDR1 MGHDK, CDR2 SYGVNS. The CDR3 here is CASSESRGQTGELFF. CDR3 DNA sequence: TGTGCCAGCAGTGAATCAAGGGGCCAGACCGGGGAGCTGTTTTTT.